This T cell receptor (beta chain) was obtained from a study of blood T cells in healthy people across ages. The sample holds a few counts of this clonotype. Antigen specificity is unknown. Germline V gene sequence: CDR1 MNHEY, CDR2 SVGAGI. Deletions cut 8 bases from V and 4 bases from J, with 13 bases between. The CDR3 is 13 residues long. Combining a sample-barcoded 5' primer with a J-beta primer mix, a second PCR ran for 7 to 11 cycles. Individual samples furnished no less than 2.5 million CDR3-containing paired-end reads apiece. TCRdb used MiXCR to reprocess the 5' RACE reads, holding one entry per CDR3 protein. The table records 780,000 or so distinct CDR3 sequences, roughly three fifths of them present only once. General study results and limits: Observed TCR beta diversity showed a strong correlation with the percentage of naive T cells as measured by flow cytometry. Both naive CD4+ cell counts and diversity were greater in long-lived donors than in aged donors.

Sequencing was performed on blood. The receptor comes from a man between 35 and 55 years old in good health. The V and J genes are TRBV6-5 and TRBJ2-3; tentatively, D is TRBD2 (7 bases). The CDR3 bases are TGTGCCAGCGGCCAAGGGGGGGCAGATACGCAGTATTTT. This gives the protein CASGQGGADTQYF.